This record looks at one T cell receptor (beta chain) sequence and its context. Its antigen is unidentified. Stated treatment: approximately 11-day PBMC culture with coronavirus spike peptide pools or control peptides (ViraFEST assay). PBMC cultures, at a few million cells per well, received around 10 IU/ml IL-2 and about 10 ug/ml peptide pools. The sample comes from a study of vaccination and CD4 T cells after COVID-19. An Oncomine TCR Beta short-read assay was used to sequence the DNA from cultured CD4+ T cells. Genomic DNA was taken out of cultured CD4+ T cells by extraction. TCRdb re-derived calls from the PCR reads in MiXCR, one entry per CDR3 protein. The repertoire has 8,500 to 10,000 distinct CDR3 sequences, about 48% of them found once; the top ten carry approximately 12%. Source material: CD4+ T cells from blood, cultured in vitro. The sequence was obtained from a human donor who had recovered from COVID-19.

The CDR3 coding sequence is TGTGCCATCAGTGGGGGAGCGGGGGGTCACAATGAGCAGTTCTTC. It codes for CAISGGAGGHNEQFF. V is TRBV10-3 and J is TRBJ2-1, with TRBD2 identical over 9 bases. The CDR3 is 15 residues long. V gave up 4 bases and J gave up 5 bases; unmatched junction bases: 6. Germline CDR1 and CDR2: ENHRY and SYGVKD.